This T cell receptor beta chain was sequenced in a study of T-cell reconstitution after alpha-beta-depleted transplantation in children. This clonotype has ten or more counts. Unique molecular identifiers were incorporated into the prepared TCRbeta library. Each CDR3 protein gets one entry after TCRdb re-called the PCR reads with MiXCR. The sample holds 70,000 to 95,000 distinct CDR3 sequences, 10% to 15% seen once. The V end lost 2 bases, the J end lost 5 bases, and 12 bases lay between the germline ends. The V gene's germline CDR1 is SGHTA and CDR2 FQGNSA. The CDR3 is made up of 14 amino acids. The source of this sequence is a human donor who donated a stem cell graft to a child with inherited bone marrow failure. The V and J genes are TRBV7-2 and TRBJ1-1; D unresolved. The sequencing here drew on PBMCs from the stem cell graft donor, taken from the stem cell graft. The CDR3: CASSLYGSSTEAFF. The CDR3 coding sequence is TGTGCCAGCAGCTTATACGGTAGTTCGACTGAAGCTTTCTTT.